This TCR beta chain was observed in a study of shared T cell receptors in the human thymus. Using immunoSEQ multiplex PCR, the repertoire was profiled, and TCRdb retains in-frame clones only, with some absent. Of 450,000 to 650,000 clones in the sample, 75% to 85% were seen once. Germline lookup yields CDR1 KGHSH and CDR2 LQKENI. Trimming left V 6 bases short and J 4 bases short, with 13 bases between. The CDR3 loop spans 13 amino acids. These data were also reused for a study on human thymus T cells. That source adds: The source of the thymus tissue was resections taken during corrective heart surgery. Within thymic and blood repertoires, V and J gene usage appeared to be biased.

The sample taken for sequencing was thymocytes. The source of this sequence is a boy under three years old with a congenital heart defect. The genes are TRBV18 and TRBJ2-7; a weak D match, TRBD1 (5 bases). This chain's CDR3 is CASSPSRGYEQYF. The CDR3 nucleotides read TGTGCCAGCTCTCCCTCAAGGGGTTACGAGCAGTACTTC.